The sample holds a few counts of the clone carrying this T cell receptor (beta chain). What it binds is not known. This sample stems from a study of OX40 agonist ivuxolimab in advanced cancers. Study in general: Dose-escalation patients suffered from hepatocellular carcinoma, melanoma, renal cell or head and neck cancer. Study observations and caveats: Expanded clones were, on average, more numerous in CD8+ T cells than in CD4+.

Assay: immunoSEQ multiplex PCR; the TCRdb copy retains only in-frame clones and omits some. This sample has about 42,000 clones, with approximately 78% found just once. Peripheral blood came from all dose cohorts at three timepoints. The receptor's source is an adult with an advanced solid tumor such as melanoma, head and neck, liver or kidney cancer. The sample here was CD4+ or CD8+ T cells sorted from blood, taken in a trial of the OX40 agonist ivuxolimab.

This chain's CDR3 is CASSQDWSSGREQETQYF. The CDR3 DNA is TGTGCCAGCAGCCAAGATTGGTCTAGCGGGAGGGAACAAGAGACCCAGTACTTC. The chain carries TRBV4-2 and TRBJ2-5; 12 positions match TRBD2. CDR1 LGHNA and CDR2 YNFKEQ come from the germline V gene. The CDR3 covers 18 residues. V was pared by 0 bases and J by 2 bases, with 7 bases of the junction left unmatched.